This record concerns one TCR beta chain sequence. The source of the sample is a study of technical replicates of blood from a handful of donors. This CDR3 has 15 residues. The ends lost 4 bases at V and 6 bases at J; junction bases unmatched: 10. Germline CDR1 SGHRS, CDR2 YFSETQ. The data were produced by immunoSEQ multiplex PCR, yet TCRdb's version contains in-frame clones alone and is incomplete. The top ten clones hold roughly 0.2% of a sample with 98,000 or so clones, about 94% of them seen once. This receptor was taken from a human donor in good health. J is TRBJ2-1 and V is TRBV5-1; 7 bases line up with TRBD2. The material sequenced was T cells isolated from PBMCs. DNA for the CDR3: TGCGCCAGCAGCGGACTAGAAAGTGGACGCAATGAGCAGTTCTTC. Residues: CASSGLESGRNEQFF.